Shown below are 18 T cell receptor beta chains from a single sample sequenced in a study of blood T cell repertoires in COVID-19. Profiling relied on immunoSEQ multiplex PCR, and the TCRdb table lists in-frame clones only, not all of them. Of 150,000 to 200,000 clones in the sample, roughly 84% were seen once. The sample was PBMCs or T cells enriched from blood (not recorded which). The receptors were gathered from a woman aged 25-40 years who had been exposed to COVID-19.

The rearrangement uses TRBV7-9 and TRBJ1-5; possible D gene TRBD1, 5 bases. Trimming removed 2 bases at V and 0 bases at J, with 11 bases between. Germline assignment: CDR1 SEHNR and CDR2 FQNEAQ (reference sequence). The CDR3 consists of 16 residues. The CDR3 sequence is CASSLQGGNSNQPQHF. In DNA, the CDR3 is TGTGCCAGCAGCTTACAGGGAGGGAATAGCAATCAGCCCCAGCATTTT.

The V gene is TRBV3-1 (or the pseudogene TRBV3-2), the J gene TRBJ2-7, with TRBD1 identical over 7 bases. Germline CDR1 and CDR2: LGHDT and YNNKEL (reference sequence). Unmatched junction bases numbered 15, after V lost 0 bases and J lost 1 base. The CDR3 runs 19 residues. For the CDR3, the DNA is TGTGCCAGCAGCCAAGATTCGCCCAAAGGGACAGTTCGTTCCTACGAGCAGTACTTC. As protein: CASSQDSPKGTVRSYEQYF.

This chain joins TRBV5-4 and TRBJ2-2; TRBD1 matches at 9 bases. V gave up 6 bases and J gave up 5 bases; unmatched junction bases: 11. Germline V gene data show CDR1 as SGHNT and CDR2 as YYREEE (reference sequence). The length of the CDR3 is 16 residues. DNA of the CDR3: TGTGCCAGCACCTCCCGGGACAGGGAATTTACCGGGGAGCTGTTTTTT. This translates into CASTSRDREFTGELFF.

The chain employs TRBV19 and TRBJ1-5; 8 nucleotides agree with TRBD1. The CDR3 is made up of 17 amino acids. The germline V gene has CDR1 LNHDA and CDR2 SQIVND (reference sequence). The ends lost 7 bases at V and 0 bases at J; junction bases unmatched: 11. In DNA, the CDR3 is TGTGCCAGTACGGGACAGGAGGACACTTATAGCAATCAGCCCCAGCATTTT. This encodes CASTGQEDTYSNQPQHF.

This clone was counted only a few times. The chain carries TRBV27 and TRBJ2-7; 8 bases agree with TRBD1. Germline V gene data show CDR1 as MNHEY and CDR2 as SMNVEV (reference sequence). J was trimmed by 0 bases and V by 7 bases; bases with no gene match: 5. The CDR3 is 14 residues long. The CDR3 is CASKDRDTSYEQYF. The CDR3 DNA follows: TGTGCCAGCAAGGACAGGGACACCTCCTACGAGCAGTACTTC.

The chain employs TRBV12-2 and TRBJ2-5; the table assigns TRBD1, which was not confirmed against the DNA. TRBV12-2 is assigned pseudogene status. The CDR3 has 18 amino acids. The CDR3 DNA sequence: TGTGCAAGTCGCTCGCTGCAATCGTCGGACAACGCTCAAGAGACCCAGTACTTC. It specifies CASRSLQSSDNAQETQYF.

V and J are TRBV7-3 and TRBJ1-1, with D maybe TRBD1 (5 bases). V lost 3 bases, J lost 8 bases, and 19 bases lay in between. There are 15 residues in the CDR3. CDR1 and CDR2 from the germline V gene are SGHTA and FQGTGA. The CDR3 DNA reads TGTGCCAGCAGCTTCTGGGGGGGAGAGGATCAAGAAGCTTTCTTT. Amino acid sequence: CASSFWGGEDQEAFF.

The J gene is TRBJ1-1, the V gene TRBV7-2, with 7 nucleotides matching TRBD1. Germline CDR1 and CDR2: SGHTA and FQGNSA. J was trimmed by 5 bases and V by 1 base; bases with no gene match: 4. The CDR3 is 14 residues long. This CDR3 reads CASSLDGRGTEAFF. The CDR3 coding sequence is TGTGCCAGCAGCTTAGATGGCAGGGGGACTGAAGCTTTCTTT.

CDR3 DNA: TGCGCCAGCAGTGAGCACAGGGGGACAAACTATGGCTACACCTTC. Protein sequence: CASSEHRGTNYGYTF. This chain joins TRBV10-2 and TRBJ1-2; 8 bases agree with TRBD1. Looked up from germline, CDR1 is WSHSY and CDR2 is SAAADI. J lost 2 bases, V lost 2 bases, and 4 bases had no gene match. The CDR3 runs to 15 residues.

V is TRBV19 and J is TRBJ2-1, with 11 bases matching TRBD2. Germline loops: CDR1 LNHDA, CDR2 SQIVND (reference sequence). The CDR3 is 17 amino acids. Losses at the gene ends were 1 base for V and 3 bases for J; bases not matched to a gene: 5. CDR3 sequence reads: CASSIVAGGPVYNEQFF. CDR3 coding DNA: TGTGCCAGTAGTATAGTAGCGGGGGGGCCTGTCTACAATGAGCAGTTCTTC.

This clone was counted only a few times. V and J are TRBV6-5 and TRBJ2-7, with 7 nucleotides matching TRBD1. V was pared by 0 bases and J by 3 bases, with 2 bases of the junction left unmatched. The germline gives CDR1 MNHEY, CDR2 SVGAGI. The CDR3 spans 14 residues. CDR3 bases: TGTGCCAGCAGTTACTCGAACAGGGGCTACGAGCAGTACTTC. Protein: CASSYSNRGYEQYF.

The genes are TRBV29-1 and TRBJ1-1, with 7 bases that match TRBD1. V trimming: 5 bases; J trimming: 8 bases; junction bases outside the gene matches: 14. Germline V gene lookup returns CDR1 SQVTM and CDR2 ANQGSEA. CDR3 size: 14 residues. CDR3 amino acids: CSVYPDGGGGEAFF. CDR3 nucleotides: TGCAGCGTTTACCCCGATGGAGGGGGCGGGGAAGCTTTCTTT.

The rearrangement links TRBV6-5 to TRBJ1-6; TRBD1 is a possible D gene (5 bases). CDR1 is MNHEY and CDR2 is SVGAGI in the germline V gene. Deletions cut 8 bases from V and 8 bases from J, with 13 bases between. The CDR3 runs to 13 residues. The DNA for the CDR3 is TGTGCCAGCTGCAGGGCATCGGATTCACCCCTCCACTTT. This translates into CASCRASDSPLHF.

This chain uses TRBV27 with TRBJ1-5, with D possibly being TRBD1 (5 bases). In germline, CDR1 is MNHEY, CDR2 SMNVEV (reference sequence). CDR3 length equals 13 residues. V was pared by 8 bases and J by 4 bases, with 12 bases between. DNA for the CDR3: TGTGCCAGCGCGGGGGGTGTTAATCAGCCCCAGCATTTT. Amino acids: CASAGGVNQPQHF.

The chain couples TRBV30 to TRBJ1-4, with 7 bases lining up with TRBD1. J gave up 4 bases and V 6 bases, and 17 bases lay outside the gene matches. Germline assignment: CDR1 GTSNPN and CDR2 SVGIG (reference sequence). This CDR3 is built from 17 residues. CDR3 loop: CACQTKSPGTDNEKLFF. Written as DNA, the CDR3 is TGTGCCTGCCAAACAAAATCACCCGGGACAGATAATGAAAAACTGTTTTTT.

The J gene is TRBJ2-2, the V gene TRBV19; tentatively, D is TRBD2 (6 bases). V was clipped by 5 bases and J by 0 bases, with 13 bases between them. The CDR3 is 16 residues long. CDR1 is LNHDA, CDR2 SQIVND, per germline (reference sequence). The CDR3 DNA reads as TGTGCCAGTAGTGGGGGGTACCCTCCGAACACCGGGGAGCTGTTTTTT. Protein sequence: CASSGGYPPNTGELFF.

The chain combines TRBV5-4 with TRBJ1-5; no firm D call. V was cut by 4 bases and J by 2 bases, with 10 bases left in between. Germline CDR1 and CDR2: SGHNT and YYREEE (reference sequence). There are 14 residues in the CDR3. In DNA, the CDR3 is TGTGCCAGCAGCCTGGAGGGAGGCAATCAGCCCCAGCATTTT. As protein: CASSLEGGNQPQHF.

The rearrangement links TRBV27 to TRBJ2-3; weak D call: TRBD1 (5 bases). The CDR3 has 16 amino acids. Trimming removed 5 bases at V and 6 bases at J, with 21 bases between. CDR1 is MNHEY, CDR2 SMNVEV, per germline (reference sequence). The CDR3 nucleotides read TGTGCCAGCAGTCCCTACCTCACAGGCCCGGATGATACGCAGTATTTT. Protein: CASSPYLTGPDDTQYF.